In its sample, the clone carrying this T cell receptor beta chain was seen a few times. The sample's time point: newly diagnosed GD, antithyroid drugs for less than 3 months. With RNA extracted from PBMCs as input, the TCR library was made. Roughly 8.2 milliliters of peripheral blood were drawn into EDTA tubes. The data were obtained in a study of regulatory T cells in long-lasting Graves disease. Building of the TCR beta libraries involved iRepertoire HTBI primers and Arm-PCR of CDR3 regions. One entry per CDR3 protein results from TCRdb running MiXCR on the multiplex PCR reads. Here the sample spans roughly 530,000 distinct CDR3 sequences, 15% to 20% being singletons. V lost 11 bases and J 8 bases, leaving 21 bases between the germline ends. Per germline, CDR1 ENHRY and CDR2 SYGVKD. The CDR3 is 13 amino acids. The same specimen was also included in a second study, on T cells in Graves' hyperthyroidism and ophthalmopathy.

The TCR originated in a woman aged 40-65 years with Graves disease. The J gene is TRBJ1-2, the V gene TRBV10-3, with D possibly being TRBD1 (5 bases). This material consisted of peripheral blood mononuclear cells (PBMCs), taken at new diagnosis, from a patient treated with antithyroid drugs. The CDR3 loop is CAAKPDMSGGYTF. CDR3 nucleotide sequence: TGTGCCGCAAAACCGGACATGTCTGGAGGCTACACCTTC.